This T cell receptor (beta chain) comes out of a study of blood T cell repertoires in COVID-19. Whole-study context: The study drew acute and convalescent COVID-19 samples from the United States, Italy and Spain.

Original processing methods: Reference gene primers were amplified, and this amplification served to estimate nucleated cell counts. Sequencing was performed with immunoSEQ multiplex PCR; in TCRdb, only in-frame clones are kept and a portion is missing. V, J and clone size derive from that table, while D and trimming were established from the DNA sequence. Of 300,000 or so clones in the sample, more than 75% were seen once. The CDR3 has 16 amino acids. The germline V and J ends were trimmed by 4 bases and 0 bases, with 12 bases remaining between them. The germline V gene has CDR1 MGHRA and CDR2 YSYEKL. Participants were aged about 18 to 100 years from roughly 26 US areas. Recovered participants had two consecutive negative NP/OP PCR tests, healthcare professional clearance, or symptom resolution.

The rearrangement joins TRBV4-1 to TRBJ2-2; a weak D match, TRBD2 (7 bases). Sequencing used PBMCs or T cells enriched from blood (not recorded which). This TCR was sampled from a man in his 60s who had recovered from COVID-19. The CDR3 DNA reads TGCGCCAGCAGCCCCGAGGGGGGGGCGAACACCGGGGAGCTGTTTTTT. Its translation is CASSPEGGANTGELFF.